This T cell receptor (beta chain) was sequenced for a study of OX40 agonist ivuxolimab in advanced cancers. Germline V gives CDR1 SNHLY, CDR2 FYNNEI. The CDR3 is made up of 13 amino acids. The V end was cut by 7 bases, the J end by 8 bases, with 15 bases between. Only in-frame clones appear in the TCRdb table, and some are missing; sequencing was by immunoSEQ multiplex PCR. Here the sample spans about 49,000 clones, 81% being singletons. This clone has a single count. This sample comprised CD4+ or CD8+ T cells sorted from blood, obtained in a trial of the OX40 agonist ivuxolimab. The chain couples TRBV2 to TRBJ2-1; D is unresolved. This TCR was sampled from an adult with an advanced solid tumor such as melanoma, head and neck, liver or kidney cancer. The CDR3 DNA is TGTGCCAGCACTCCCCCTCCTAATGATGAGCAGTTCTTC. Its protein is CASTPPPNDEQFF. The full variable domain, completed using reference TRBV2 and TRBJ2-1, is EPEVTQTPSHQVTQMGQEVILRCVPISNHLYFYWYRQILGQKVEFLVSFYNNEISEKSEIFDDQFSVERPDGSNFTLKIRSTKLEDSAMYFCASTPPPNDEQFFGPGTRLTVL.